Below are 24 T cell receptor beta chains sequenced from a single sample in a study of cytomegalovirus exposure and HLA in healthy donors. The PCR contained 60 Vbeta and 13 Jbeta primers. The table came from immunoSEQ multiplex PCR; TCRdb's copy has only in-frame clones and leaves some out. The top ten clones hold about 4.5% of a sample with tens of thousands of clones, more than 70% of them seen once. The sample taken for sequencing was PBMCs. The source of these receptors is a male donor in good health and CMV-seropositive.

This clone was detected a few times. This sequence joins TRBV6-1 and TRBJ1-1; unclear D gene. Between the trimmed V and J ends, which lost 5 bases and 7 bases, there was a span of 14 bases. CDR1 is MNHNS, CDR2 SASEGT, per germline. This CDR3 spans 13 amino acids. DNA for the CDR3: TGTGCCAGCAGTCCGTGGCGGGGTCGTGAAGCTTTCTTT. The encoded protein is CASSPWRGREAFF.

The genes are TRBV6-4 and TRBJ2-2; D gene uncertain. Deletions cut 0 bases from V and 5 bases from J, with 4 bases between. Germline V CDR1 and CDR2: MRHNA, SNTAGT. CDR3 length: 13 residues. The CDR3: CASSDSSTGELFF. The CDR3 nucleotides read TGTGCCAGCAGTGACTCGAGTACCGGGGAGCTGTTTTTT.

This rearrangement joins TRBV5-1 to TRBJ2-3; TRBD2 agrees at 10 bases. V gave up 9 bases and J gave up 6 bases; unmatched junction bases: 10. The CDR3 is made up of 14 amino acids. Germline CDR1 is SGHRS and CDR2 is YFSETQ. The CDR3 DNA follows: TGCGCCACCAAACAGCGGGGGGGCTCCGATACGCAGTATTTT. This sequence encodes CATKQRGGSDTQYF. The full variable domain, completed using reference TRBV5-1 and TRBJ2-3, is KAGVTQTPRYLIKTRGQQVTLSCSPISGHRSVSWYQQTPGQGLQFLFEYFSETQRNKGNFPGRFSGRQFSNSRSEMNVSTLELGDSALYLCATKQRGGSDTQYFGPGTRLTVL.

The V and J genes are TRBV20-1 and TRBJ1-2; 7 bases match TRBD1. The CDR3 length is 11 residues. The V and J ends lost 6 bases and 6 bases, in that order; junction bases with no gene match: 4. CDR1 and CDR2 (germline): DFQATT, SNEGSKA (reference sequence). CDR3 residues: CSAHRGDGYTF. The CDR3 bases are TGCAGTGCGCACAGGGGAGATGGCTACACCTTC.

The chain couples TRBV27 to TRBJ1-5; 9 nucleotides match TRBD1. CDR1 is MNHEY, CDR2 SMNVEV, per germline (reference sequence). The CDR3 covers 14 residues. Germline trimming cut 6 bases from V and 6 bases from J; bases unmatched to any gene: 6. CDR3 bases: TGTGCCAGCAGCCTACAGGGGGCTTTTCAGCCCCAGCATTTT. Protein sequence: CASSLQGAFQPQHF.

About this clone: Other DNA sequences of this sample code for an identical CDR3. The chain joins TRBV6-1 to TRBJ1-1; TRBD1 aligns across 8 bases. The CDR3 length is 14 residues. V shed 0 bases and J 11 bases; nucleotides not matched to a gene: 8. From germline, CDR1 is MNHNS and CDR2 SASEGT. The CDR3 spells CASSEAGRGLGAFF. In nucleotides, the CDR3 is TGTGCCAGCAGTGAAGCGGGCAGGGGGCTGGGGGCTTTCTTT.

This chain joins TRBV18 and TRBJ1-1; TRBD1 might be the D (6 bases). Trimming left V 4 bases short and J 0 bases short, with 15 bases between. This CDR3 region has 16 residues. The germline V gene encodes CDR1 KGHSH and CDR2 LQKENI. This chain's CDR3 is CASSRTNRVMNTEAFF. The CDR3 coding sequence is TGTGCCAGCTCACGTACGAACAGGGTCATGAACACTGAAGCTTTCTTT.

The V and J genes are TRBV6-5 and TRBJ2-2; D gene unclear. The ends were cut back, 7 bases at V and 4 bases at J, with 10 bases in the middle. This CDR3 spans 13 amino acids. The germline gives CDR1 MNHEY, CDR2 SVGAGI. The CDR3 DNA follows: TGTGCCAGCACCCCTCGGGTCACCGGGGAGCTGTTTTTT. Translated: CASTPRVTGELFF.

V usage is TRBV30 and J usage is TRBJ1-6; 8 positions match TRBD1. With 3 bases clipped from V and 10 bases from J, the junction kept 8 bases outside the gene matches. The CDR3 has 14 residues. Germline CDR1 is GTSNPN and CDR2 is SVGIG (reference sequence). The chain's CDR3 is CAWRMTGERSPLHF. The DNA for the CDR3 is TGTGCCTGGAGGATGACAGGGGAGAGATCACCCCTCCACTTT.

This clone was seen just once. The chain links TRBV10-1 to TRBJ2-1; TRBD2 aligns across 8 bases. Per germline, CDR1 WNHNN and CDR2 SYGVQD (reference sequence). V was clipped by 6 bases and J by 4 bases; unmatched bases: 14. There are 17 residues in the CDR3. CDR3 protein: CASSAMGSSGWYNEQFF. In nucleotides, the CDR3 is TGCGCCAGCAGCGCCATGGGGTCTAGCGGGTGGTACAATGAGCAGTTCTTC.

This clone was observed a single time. This CDR3 is CSADPSRIAGVLDEQFF. The CDR3 region has the DNA TGCAGCGCGGACCCTAGCCGGATAGCGGGAGTTTTGGATGAGCAGTTCTTC. The chain employs TRBV29-1 and TRBJ2-1; 9 bases fit TRBD2. Germline V gives CDR1 SQVTM, CDR2 ANQGSEA. The CDR3 totals 17 residues. The trim removed 7 bases at V and 8 bases at J, leaving 21 bases unmatched.

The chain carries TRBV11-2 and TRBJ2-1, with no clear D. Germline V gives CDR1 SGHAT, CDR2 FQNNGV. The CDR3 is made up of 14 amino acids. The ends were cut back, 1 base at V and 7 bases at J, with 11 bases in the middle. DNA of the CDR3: TGTGCCAGCAGCTTAGTAGGCGGCCTAAATGAGCAGTTCTTC. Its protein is CASSLVGGLNEQFF.

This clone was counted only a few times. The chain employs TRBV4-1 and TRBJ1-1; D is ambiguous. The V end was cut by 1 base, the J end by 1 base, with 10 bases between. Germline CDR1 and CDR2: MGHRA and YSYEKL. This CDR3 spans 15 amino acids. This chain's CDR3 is CASSQVLRGNTEAFF. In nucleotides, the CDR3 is TGCGCCAGCAGCCAAGTACTACGGGGGAACACTGAAGCTTTCTTT.

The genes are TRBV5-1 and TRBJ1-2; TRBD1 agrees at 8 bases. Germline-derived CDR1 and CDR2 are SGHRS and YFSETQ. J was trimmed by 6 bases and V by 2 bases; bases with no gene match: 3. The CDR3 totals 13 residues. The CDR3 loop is CASSFRGRDGYTF. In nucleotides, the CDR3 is TGCGCCAGCAGCTTCAGGGGGCGCGATGGCTACACCTTC.

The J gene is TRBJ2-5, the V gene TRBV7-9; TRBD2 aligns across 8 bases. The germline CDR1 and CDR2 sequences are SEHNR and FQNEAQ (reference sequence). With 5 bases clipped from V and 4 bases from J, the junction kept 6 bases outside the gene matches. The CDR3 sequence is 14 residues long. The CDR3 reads CASSQRSGAETQYF. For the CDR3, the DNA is TGTGCCAGCAGCCAGCGTAGCGGGGCAGAGACCCAGTACTTC. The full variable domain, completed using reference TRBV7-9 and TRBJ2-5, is DTGVSQNPRHKITKRGQNVTFRCDPISEHNRLYWYRQTLGQGPEFLTYFQNEAQLEKSRLLSDRFSAERPKGSFSTLEIQRTEQGDSAMYLCASSQRSGAETQYFGPGTRLLVL.

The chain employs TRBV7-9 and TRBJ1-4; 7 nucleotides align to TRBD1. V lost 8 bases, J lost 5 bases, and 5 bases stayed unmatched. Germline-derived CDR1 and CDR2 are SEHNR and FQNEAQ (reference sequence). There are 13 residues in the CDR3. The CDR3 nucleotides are TGTGCCAGCGCCGGACAGGTGAATGAAAAACTGTTTTTT. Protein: CASAGQVNEKLFF.

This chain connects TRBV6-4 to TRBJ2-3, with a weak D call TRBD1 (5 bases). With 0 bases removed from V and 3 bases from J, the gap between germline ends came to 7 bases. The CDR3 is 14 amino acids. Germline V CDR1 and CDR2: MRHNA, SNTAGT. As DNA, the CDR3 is TGTGCCAGCAGTGACTCGGGGCAGACAGATACGCAGTATTTT. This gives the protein CASSDSGQTDTQYF.

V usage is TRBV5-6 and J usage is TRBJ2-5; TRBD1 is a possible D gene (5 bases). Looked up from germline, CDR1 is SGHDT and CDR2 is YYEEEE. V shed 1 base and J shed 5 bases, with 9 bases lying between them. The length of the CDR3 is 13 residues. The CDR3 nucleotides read TGTGCCAGCAGCTTGCCAGGGCAGGAGACCCAGTACTTC. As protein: CASSLPGQETQYF.

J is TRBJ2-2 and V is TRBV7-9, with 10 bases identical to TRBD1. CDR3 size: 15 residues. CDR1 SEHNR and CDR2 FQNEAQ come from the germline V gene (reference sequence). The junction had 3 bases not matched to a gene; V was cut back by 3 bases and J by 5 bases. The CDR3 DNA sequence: TGTGCCAGCAGCTTGCGGACAGGGGGGACCGGGGAGCTGTTTTTT. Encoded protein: CASSLRTGGTGELFF. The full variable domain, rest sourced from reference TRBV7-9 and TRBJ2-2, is DTGVSQNPRHKITKRGQNVTFRCDPISEHNRLYWYRQTLGQGPEFLTYFQNEAQLEKSRLLSDRFSAERPKGSFSTLEIQRTEQGDSAMYLCASSLRTGGTGELFFGEGSRLTVL.

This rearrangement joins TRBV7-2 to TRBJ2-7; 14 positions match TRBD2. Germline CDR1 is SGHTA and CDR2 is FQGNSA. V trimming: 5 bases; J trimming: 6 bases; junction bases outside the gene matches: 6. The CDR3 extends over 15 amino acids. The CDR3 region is CASSPGLAGVGEQYF. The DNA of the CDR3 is TGTGCCAGCAGCCCGGGACTAGCGGGAGTTGGCGAGCAGTACTTC.

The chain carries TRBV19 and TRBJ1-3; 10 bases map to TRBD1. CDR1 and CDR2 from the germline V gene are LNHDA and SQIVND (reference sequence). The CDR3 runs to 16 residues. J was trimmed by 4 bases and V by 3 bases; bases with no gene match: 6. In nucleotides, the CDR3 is TGTGCCAGTAGTATTGCTGGGACAGGGGCCGGAAACACCATATATTTT. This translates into CASSIAGTGAGNTIYF. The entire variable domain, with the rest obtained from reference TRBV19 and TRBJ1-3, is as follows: DGGITQSPKYLFRKEGQNVTLSCEQNLNHDAMYWYRQDPGQGLRLIYYSQIVNDFQKGDIAEGYSVSREKKESFPLTVTSAQKNPTAFYLCASSIAGTGAGNTIYFGEGSWLTVV.

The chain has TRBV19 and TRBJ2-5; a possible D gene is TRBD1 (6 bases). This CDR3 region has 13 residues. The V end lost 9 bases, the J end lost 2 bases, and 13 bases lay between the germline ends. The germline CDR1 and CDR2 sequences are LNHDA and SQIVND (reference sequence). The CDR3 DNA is TGTGCCAGCAGAAAACAGGGACAAGAGACCCAGTACTTC. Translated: CASRKQGQETQYF.

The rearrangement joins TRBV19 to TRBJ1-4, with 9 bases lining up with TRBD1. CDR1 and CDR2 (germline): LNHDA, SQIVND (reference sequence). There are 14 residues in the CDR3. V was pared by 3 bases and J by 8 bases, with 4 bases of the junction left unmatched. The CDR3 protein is CASSMNRGLEKLFF. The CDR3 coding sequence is TGTGCCAGTAGTATGAACAGGGGGCTCGAAAAACTGTTTTTT.

Here the CDR3 DNA reads TGTGCCAGCTCACCAGAGACAGGGCGGGACTACGAGCAGTACTTC. Protein sequence: CASSPETGRDYEQYF. V and J are TRBV18 and TRBJ2-7; perhaps TRBD1 as D (7 bases). V was pared by 2 bases and J by 3 bases, with 14 bases between. CDR3 size: 15 residues. Germline V lookup: CDR1 KGHSH, CDR2 LQKENI.